The 15 T cell receptor beta chains below were found in one sample sequenced in a study of beta chain features in type 1 diabetes (dated by TCRdb to the late 2010s). Libraries were constructed by the immunoSEQ multiplex PCR assay. The entire amount of isolated RNA was reverse transcribed using the High Capacity cDNA Reverse Transcription Kit, so the sequenced TCRB transcripts were expressed ones. What TCRdb holds here is the immuneACCESS table cut down to in-frame rearrangements. Part of the clones is not present; checked against another copy, under half of the missing clones reflect an unresolved V gene, and the others are unexplained. The sample yields around 360,000 clones; around an eighth were counted once. The ten largest clones represent around 0.0099% of the sample. The full study reports these points: A moderate but significant shortening of TCRB CDR3 length was observed in type 1 diabetes patients in all four CD4+ subsets.

Their recognized antigens are unknown. Sequencing was carried out using naive CD4+ T cells from blood. The cell subset or site label here, explained by the study, means: true naive CD4+ T cells. All receptors come from a woman in her late teens or twenties with type 1 diabetes.

V usage is TRBV9 and J usage is TRBJ1-2; D is ambiguous. Germline lookup yields CDR1 SGDLS and CDR2 YYNGEE. V lost 0 bases and J lost 5, with 17 bases in between. The CDR3 has 16 residues. The DNA for the CDR3 is TGTGCCAGCAGCGTAGGATCCCCGGGAGGACTTTATGGCTACACCTTC. It specifies CASSVGSPGGLYGYTF.

This clone was counted a few times. The gene calls are TRBV10-3 and TRBJ2-3; 8 nucleotides align to TRBD1. In germline, CDR1 is ENHRY, CDR2 SYGVKD. The CDR3 is made up of 14 amino acids. The V segment lost 8 bases and the J segment 6 bases; nucleotides outside the gene matches: 10. Written as DNA, the CDR3 is TGTGCCATCCGTATCGGACAGGGCGTGGATACGCAGTATTTT. This translates into CAIRIGQGVDTQYF.

CDR3 in amino acids: CASSQGGTPLNEQFF. The CDR3 region has the DNA TGTGCCAGCAGCCAGGGGGGGACTCCCCTCAATGAGCAGTTCTTC. This chain links TRBV4-2 with TRBJ2-1; 7 bases map to TRBD2. The ends lost 3 bases at V and 6 bases at J; junction bases unmatched: 8. CDR3 length: 15 amino acids. Germline CDR1 and CDR2: LGHNA and YNFKEQ.

J is TRBJ1-2 and V is TRBV5-1; D perhaps matches TRBD1 (5 bases). The germline V gene has CDR1 SGHRS and CDR2 YFSETQ. The CDR3 is made up of 14 amino acids. V gave up 6 bases and J gave up 3 bases, with 15 bases separating them. The CDR3 region is CASTPSGGDYGYTF. In DNA, the CDR3 is TGCGCCAGCACCCCGTCGGGAGGGGACTATGGCTACACCTTC.

This clone has only a few counts. The chain employs TRBV6-6 and TRBJ1-1; D perhaps matches TRBD1 (5 bases). Trimming left V 2 bases short and J 1 base short, with 8 bases between. Germline V gives CDR1 MNHNY, CDR2 SVGAGI (reference sequence). The CDR3 is 14 amino acids. The CDR3 spells CASSYSRANTEAFF. The CDR3 DNA reads TGTGCCAGCAGTTACAGCAGGGCGAACACTGAAGCTTTCTTT.

This clone has a handful of counts. The chain recombines TRBV27 with TRBJ2-7, with a possible D match to TRBD1 (5 bases). Germline CDR1 is MNHEY and CDR2 is SMNVEV (reference sequence). This CDR3 region has 15 residues. V was clipped by 4 bases and J by 2 bases, with 15 bases between them. The CDR3 region has the DNA TGTGCCAGCAGTTCACCTTGGGGCAGGGCCTACGAGCAGTACTTC. Translation: CASSSPWGRAYEQYF.

This chain joins TRBV18 and TRBJ1-5, with D maybe TRBD1 (6 bases). Trimming removed 2 bases from V and 1 base from J, with 15 bases in between. Germline V gene data show CDR1 as KGHSH and CDR2 as LQKENI. The CDR3 consists of 17 residues. CDR3 amino acids: CASSPSSGQGSNQPQHF. The CDR3, as DNA: TGTGCCAGCTCACCAAGTTCCGGGCAGGGGAGCAATCAGCCCCAGCATTTT.

This clone was observed a few times. The V call is TRBV2, the J call TRBJ2-7; 9 nucleotides align to TRBD2. Per germline, CDR1 SNHLY and CDR2 FYNNEI. The CDR3 has 15 amino acids. V trimming: 3 bases; J trimming: 3 bases; junction bases outside the gene matches: 6. The chain's CDR3 is CASSEEAGGFYEQYF. Here the CDR3 DNA reads TGTGCCAGCAGTGAGGAAGCGGGAGGTTTCTACGAGCAGTACTTC.

The chain has TRBV6-6 and TRBJ2-3, with TRBD1 matching over 10 bases. Germline assignment: CDR1 MNHNY and CDR2 SVGAGI (reference sequence). The junction had 8 bases not matched to a gene; V was cut back by 5 bases and J by 6 bases. The CDR3 is 15 residues long. The CDR3 region is CASSLGQGKGDTQYF. The CDR3 coding sequence is TGTGCCAGCAGTCTGGGACAGGGGAAGGGCGATACGCAGTATTTT.

This clone has more than one count but fewer than ten. This rearrangement joins TRBV4-3 to TRBJ2-2; D perhaps matches TRBD2 (5 bases). Germline CDR1 and CDR2: LGHNA and YSLEER. The CDR3 has 15 amino acids. V shed 1 base and J shed 4 bases, with 10 bases lying between them. CDR3 sequence: CASSQALEVTGELFF. The CDR3 DNA reads TGCGCCAGCAGCCAAGCTCTGGAGGTCACCGGGGAGCTGTTTTTT.

This clone was observed a handful of times. This sequence joins TRBV6-5 and TRBJ1-5, with unresolved D. The CDR3 sequence is 14 residues long. Trimming removed 6 bases from V and 0 bases from J, with 9 bases in between. CDR1 and CDR2 from the germline V gene are MNHEY and SVGAGI. CDR3 residues: CASSPTPSNQPQHF. The CDR3 DNA is TGTGCCAGCAGCCCGACTCCTAGCAATCAGCCCCAGCATTTT.

Of note for this clone: This same CDR3 is encoded by further DNA sequences in the sample. The CDR3 loop reads CASSFGETQYF. For the CDR3, the DNA is TGTGCCAGCAGCTTCGGAGAGACCCAGTACTTC. The V call is TRBV7-2, the J call TRBJ2-5; D not certain. V lost 3 bases, J lost 4 bases, and 3 bases lay in between. Looked up from germline, CDR1 is SGHTA and CDR2 is FQGNSA. There are 11 residues in the CDR3.

This clone came up a few times. V and J are TRBV5-4 and TRBJ2-7; 8 nucleotides align to TRBD2. The J segment lost 2 bases and the V segment lost 4 bases, leaving 5 bases of the junction unmatched. This CDR3 has 14 amino acids. Looked up from germline, CDR1 is SGHNT and CDR2 is YYREEE (reference sequence). CDR3 residues: CASSPGLGPYEQYF. The CDR3 coding sequence is TGTGCCAGCAGCCCGGGACTAGGTCCCTACGAGCAGTACTTC.

This chain connects TRBV6-1 to TRBJ2-3; the match to TRBD2 covers 11 bases. The V gene's germline CDR1 is MNHNS and CDR2 SASEGT. Trimming cost V 1 base and J 2 bases; bases outside gene matches: 2. The CDR3 runs 16 residues. The CDR3 region is CASSEVLAGATDTQYF. The CDR3 DNA reads as TGTGCCAGCAGTGAAGTACTAGCGGGGGCCACAGATACGCAGTATTTT.

With regard to this clone: The junction departs from the called germline gene at one end, perhaps through a read error. V gene TRBV4-3 combines with J gene TRBJ1-5; tentative D call: TRBD1 (6 bases). The CDR3 extends over 16 amino acids. Germline CDR1 reads LGHNA; CDR2 reads YSLEER. Here the CDR3 reads CASSEEAGQFNQPQHF. The CDR3 bases are TGCGCCAGCAGCGAAGAAGCGGGACAATTCAATCAGCCCCAGCATTTT.